This T cell receptor (beta chain) was obtained from a study of cytomegalovirus exposure and HLA in healthy donors. General study results and limits: Specificity for CMV antigens was confirmed in vitro for a few of the CMV-associated chains. Presence/absence analyses assumed roughly uniform sequencing depth across donors.

Healthy individuals who donated bone marrow served as the donors. In nominal health when sampled, donors likely had unrecorded immune exposures nonetheless. Primers for the PCR totalled 60 Vbeta and 13 Jbeta. Some clones are missing from TCRdb's copy, which holds only in-frame ones; the method was immunoSEQ multiplex PCR. The sample records roughly 130,000 clones, roughly 8.3% being singletons. Remarks on this clone: Its antigen is not identified.

Sequencing was carried out using PBMCs. This clonotype was sampled from a man aged 35 to 55 in good health and CMV-seronegative.

In DNA form, the CDR3 reads TGCGCCAGCAGCCCCGACAGGGCAAACACTGAAGCTTTCTTT. This sequence encodes CASSPDRANTEAFF. V and J are TRBV4-3 and TRBJ1-1, with TRBD1 matching 7 bases. The germline V gene encodes CDR1 LGHNA and CDR2 YSLEER. J gave up 2 bases and V 4 bases, and 4 bases lay outside the gene matches. The CDR3 has 14 amino acids.